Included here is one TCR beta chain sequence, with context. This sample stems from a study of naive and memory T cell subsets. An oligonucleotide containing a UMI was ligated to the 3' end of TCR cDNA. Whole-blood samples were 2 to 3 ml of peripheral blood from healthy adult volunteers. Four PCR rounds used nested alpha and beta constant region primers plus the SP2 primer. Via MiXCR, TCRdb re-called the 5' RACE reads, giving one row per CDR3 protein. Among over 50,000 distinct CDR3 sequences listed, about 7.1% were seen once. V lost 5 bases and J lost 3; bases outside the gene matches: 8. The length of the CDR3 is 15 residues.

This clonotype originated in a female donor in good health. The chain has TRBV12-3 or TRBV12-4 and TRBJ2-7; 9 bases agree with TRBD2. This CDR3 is CASSGTLAGNYEQYF. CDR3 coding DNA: TGTGCCAGCAGTGGGACCCTAGCGGGGAACTACGAGCAGTACTTC.